What follows describes a single TCR beta chain. Its target is unknown. This specimen comes from a study of OX40 agonist ivuxolimab in advanced cancers. Looking at the study overall: Under the entry rules, prior anti-PD-1, anti-PD-L1 or anti-CTLA-4 therapy was allowed, and less than 50% had some.

Study-wide points: It was also the case that some nonresponders had low normalized T-cell clonal expansion. More expanded clones were found, on average, in CD8+ than in CD4+ T cells.

The assay was immunoSEQ multiplex PCR, and TCRdb's table has in-frame clones only and misses some. The sample includes tens of thousands of clones, about 89% of them seen just once. This CDR3 has 16 amino acids. Germline CDR1 reads SGHNT; CDR2 reads YYREEE (reference sequence). V gave up 6 bases and J gave up 4 bases; unmatched junction bases: 11. The sequence was collected from an adult with an advanced solid tumor such as melanoma, head and neck, liver or kidney cancer. The source material was CD4+ or CD8+ T cells sorted from blood, sampled in a trial of the OX40 agonist ivuxolimab. The V gene is TRBV5-4, the J gene TRBJ2-1, with 9 bases lining up with TRBD2. The CDR3 is CASTPSRLAVYNEQFF. DNA of the CDR3: TGTGCCAGCACCCCGAGTAGACTAGCGGTTTACAATGAGCAGTTCTTC. Drawing the rest from reference TRBV5-4 and TRBJ2-1, the complete variable domain is ETGVTQSPTHLIKTRGQQVTLRCSSQSGHNTVSWYQQALGQGPQFIFQYYREEENGRGNFPPRFSGLQFPNYSSELNVNALELDDSALYLCASTPSRLAVYNEQFFGPGTRLTVL.